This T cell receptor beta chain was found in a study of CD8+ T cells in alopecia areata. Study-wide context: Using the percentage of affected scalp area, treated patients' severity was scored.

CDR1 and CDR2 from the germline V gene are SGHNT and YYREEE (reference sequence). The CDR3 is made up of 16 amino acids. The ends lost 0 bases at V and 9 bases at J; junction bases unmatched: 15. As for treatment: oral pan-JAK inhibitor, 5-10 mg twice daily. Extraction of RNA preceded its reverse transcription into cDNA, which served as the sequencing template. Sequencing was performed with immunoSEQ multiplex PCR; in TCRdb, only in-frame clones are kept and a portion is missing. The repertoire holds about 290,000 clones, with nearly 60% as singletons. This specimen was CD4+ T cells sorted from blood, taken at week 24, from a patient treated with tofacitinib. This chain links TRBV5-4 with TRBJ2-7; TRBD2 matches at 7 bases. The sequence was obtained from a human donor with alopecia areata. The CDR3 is CASSLAGTIDGAGQYF. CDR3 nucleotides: TGTGCCAGCAGCTTGGCCGGGACTATAGATGGGGCGGGGCAGTACTTC.